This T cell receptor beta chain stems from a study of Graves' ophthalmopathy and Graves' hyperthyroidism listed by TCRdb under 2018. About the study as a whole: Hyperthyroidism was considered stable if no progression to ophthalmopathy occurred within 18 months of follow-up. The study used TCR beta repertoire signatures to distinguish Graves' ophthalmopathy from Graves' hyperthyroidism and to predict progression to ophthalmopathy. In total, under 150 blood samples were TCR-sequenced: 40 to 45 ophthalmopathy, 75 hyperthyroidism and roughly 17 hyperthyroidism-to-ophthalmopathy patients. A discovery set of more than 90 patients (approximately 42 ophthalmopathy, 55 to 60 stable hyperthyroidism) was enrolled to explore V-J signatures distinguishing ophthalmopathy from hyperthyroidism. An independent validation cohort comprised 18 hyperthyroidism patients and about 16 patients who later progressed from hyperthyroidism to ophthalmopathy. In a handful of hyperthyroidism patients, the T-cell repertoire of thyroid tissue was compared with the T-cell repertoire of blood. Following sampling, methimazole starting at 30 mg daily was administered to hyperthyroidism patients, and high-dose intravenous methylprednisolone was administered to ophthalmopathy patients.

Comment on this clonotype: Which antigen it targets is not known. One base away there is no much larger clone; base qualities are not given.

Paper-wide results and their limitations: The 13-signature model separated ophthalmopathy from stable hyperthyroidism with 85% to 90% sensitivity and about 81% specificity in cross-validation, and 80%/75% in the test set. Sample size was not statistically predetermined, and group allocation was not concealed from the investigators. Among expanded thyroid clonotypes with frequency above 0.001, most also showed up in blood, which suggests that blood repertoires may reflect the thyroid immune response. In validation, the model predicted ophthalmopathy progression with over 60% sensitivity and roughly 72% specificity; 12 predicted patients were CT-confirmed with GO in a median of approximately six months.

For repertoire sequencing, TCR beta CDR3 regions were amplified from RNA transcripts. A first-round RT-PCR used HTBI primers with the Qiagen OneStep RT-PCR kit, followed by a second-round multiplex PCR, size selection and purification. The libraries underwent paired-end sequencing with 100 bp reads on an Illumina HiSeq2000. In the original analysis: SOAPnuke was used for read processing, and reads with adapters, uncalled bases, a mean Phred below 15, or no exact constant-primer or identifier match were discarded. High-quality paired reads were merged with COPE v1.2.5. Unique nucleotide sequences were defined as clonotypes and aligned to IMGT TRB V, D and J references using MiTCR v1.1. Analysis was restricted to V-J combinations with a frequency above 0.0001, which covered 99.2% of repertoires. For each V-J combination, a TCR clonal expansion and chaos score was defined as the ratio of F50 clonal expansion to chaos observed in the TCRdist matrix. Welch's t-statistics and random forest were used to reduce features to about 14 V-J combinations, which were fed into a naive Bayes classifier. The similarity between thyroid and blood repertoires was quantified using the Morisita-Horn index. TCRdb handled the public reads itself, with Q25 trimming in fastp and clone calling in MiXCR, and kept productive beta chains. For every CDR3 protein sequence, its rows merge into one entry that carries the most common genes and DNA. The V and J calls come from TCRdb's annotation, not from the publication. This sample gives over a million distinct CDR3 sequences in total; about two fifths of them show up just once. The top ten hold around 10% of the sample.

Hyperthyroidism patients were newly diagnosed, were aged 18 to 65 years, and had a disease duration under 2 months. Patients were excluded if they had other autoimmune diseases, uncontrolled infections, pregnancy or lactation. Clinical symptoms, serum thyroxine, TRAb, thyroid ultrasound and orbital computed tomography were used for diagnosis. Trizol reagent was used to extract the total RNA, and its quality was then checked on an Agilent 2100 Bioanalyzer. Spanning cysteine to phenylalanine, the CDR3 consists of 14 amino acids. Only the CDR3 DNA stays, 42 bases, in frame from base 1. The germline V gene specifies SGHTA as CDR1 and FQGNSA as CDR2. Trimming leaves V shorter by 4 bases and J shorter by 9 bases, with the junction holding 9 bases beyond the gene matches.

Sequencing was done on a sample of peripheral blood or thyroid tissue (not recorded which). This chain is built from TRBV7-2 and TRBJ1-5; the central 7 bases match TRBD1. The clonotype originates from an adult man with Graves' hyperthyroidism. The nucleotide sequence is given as TGTGCCAGCAGCTCAGGGGACAGCAGCTGGCCCCAGCATTTT. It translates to CASSSGDSSWPQHF.